These 3 T cell receptor beta chains share one sample of origin, sequenced in a study of T-cell reconstitution after alpha-beta-depleted transplantation in children. Unique molecular identifiers were incorporated during preparation of the TCRbeta library. TCRdb independently ran MiXCR on the PCR reads; one entry per CDR3 protein. The sample gives almost 500,000 distinct CDR3 sequences, about 12% of which show up once; about 6% is in the top ten. The input for sequencing was PBMCs from the stem cell graft donor, taken from the stem cell graft. The receptors originated from a human donor who donated a stem cell graft to a child with combined immunodeficiency.

The J gene is TRBJ1-3, the V gene TRBV12-3 or TRBV12-4; 7 nucleotides align to TRBD1. This CDR3 is built from 16 residues. The V and J ends lost 2 bases and 8 bases, in that order; junction bases with no gene match: 12. The CDR3 sequence: CASSLPSGGIVDTIYF. CDR3 nucleotides: TGTGCCAGCAGTTTACCATCAGGGGGAATAGTAGACACCATATATTTT.

Ten or more counts support this clonotype. This chain joins TRBV5-6 and TRBJ2-7; D remains ambiguous. Germline CDR1 and CDR2: SGHDT and YYEEEE. CDR3 length: 11 amino acids. Trimming shortened V by 5 bases and J by 3 bases, and 6 bases separated the two germline ends. CDR3 bases: TGTGCCAGCAGTTTCAACTACGAGCAGTACTTC. Amino acid sequence: CASSFNYEQYF.

This sequence joins TRBV18 and TRBJ2-1; D not certain. The germline CDR1 and CDR2 sequences are KGHSH and LQKENI. This CDR3 has 15 residues. Trimming took off 2 bases at V and 2 bases at J, with 10 bases between the two ends. CDR3 sequence: CASSPVSKAYNEQFF. The DNA of the CDR3 is TGTGCCAGCTCACCAGTTTCCAAGGCCTACAATGAGCAGTTCTTC.